These 10 T cell receptor beta chains originate from one sample sequenced in a study of blood T cell repertoires in COVID-19. The method was immunoSEQ multiplex PCR; TCRdb's version includes in-frame clones alone and lacks a portion of them. Of about 140,000 clones in the sample, around 87% were seen once. Sequenced sample: peripheral blood. These receptor sequences come from a human donor in a cohort sampled during active COVID-19.

In this sample, this clone turned up a few times. V gene TRBV20-1 combines with J gene TRBJ1-2; D remains ambiguous. Per germline, CDR1 DFQATT and CDR2 SNEGSKA (reference sequence). The V end lost 2 bases, the J end lost 7 bases, and 8 bases lay between the germline ends. There are 11 residues in the CDR3. As DNA, the CDR3 is TGCAGTGCTAGACAGGCCGGTGGCTACACCTTC. As protein: CSARQAGGYTF.

This chain connects TRBV7-8 to TRBJ2-4; tentative D call: TRBD1 (6 bases). The CDR3 covers 14 residues. V lost 1 base to trimming and J lost 9 bases, with 13 bases between them. Germline V gene lookup returns CDR1 SGHVS and CDR2 FQNEAQ. In nucleotides, the CDR3 is TGTGCCAGCAGCTTAGGGACAGCCTTTAGCATTCAGTACTTC. Amino acids: CASSLGTAFSIQYF.

The chain is built from TRBV27 and TRBJ2-5, with D perhaps TRBD2 (7 bases). Germline assignment: CDR1 MNHEY and CDR2 SMNVEV (reference sequence). Trimming pared 3 bases from V and 5 bases from J, leaving 10 bases between. The CDR3 covers 13 residues. The CDR3 nucleotides are TGTGCCAGCAGTTTCGGGGGGCAGGAGACCCAGTACTTC. This translates into CASSFGGQETQYF.

The chain has TRBV2 and TRBJ2-2; TRBD2 matches at 9 bases. The germline V gene has CDR1 SNHLY and CDR2 FYNNEI. Germline trimming cut 8 bases from V and 4 bases from J; bases unmatched to any gene: 8. The length of the CDR3 is 15 residues. CDR3 DNA: TGTGCCAGCCACCGGACTAGCGCCTCCACCGGGGAGCTGTTTTTT. It yields the protein CASHRTSASTGELFF.

The chain has TRBV6-6 and TRBJ1-5; D unclear. Germline V gene lookup returns CDR1 MNHNY and CDR2 SVGAGI (reference sequence). The V end was cut by 3 bases, the J end by 2 bases, with 8 bases between. The CDR3 covers 14 residues. The CDR3 loop is CASSYLGGNQPQHF. CDR3 coding DNA: TGTGCCAGCAGTTATCTCGGGGGCAATCAGCCCCAGCATTTT.

The chain uses TRBV11-1 and TRBJ1-6; 8 bases line up with TRBD1. This CDR3 region has 16 residues. Unmatched junction bases numbered 5, after V lost 5 bases and J lost 2 bases. From germline, CDR1 is SGHAT and CDR2 FQDESV (reference sequence). The CDR3 loop is CASSPGQAAYNSPLHF. The CDR3 nucleotides read TGTGCCAGCAGCCCGGGACAGGCGGCCTATAATTCACCCCTCCACTTT. The variable domain in full, completed from reference TRBV11-1 and TRBJ1-6, reads EAEVAQSPRYKITEKSQAVAFWCDPISGHATLYWYRQILGQGPELLVQFQDESVVDDSQLPKDRFSAERLKGVDSTLKIQPAELGDSAMYLCASSPGQAAYNSPLHFGNGTRLTVT.

This clone was counted a few times. The chain couples TRBV23-1 to TRBJ1-1; no firm D call. TRBV23-1 belongs to the ORF category, with a function that is uncertain. The CDR3 is made up of 10 amino acids. V gave up 8 bases and J gave up 2 bases, with 3 bases separating them. The CDR3 sequence: CASPNTEAFF. The CDR3 nucleotides read TGCGCCAGCCCTAACACTGAAGCTTTCTTT.

The chain is built from TRBV27 and TRBJ2-5; D remains ambiguous. This CDR3 has 13 residues. The V gene's germline CDR1 is MNHEY and CDR2 SMNVEV (reference sequence). V lost 5 bases to trimming and J lost 5 bases, with 12 bases between them. DNA for the CDR3: TGTGCCAGCAGTGTCTCTTCGTTTGAGACCCAGTACTTC. Translated, it gives CASSVSSFETQYF.

V is TRBV25-1 and J is TRBJ2-3, with 8 bases identical to TRBD2. The CDR3 totals 14 residues. Germline assignment: CDR1 MGHDK and CDR2 SYGVNS. The trim removed 7 bases at V and 6 bases at J, leaving 9 bases unmatched. The CDR3 protein is CASTTGGPGDTQYF. CDR3 coding DNA: TGTGCCAGCACAACGGGAGGGCCCGGGGATACGCAGTATTTT. Full variable domain (outside the CDR3, taken from reference TRBV25-1 and TRBJ2-3): EADIYQTPRYLVIGTGKKITLECSQTMGHDKMYWYQQDPGMELHLIHYSYGVNSTEKGDLSSESTVSRIRTEHFPLTLESARPSHTSQYLCASTTGGPGDTQYFGPGTRLTVL.

The rearrangement links TRBV11-2 to TRBJ1-1; 7 bases are a match to TRBD1. The CDR3 has 18 residues. J gave up 2 bases and V 5 bases, and 17 bases lay outside the gene matches. CDR1 SGHAT and CDR2 FQNNGV come from the germline V gene. The DNA of the CDR3 is TGTGCCAGCAGCCTCCCCGGTGGGTCAGGGGGTCTAAACACTGAAGCTTTCTTT. Translated: CASSLPGGSGGLNTEAFF.